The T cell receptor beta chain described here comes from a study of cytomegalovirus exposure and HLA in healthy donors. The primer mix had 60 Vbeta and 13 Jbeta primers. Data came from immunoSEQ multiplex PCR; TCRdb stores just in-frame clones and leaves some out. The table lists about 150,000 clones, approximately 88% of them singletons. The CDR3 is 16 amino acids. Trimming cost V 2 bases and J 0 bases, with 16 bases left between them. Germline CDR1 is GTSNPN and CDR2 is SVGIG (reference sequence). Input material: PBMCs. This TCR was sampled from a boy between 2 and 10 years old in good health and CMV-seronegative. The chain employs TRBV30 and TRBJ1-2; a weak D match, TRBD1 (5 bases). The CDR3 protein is CAWSLELGAPNYGYTF. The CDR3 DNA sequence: TGTGCCTGGAGTCTAGAATTAGGGGCCCCTAACTATGGCTACACCTTC.